A single sample is the source of the 10 T cell receptor beta chains below, sequenced in a study of CD4 T cells in relation to SARS-CoV-2 and coronaviruses. Repertoires were generated with immunoSEQ multiplex PCR, while TCRdb's copy carries only in-frame clones and drops some. Here the sample spans about 59,000 clones, approximately 90% being singletons. Before the COVID-19 pandemic, during about 2011-2019, CD4+ T cells were taken from unexposed donors. Sequencing was performed on memory CD4+ T cells from PBMCs. The receptor source for this set is a human donor in good health.

The chain is built from TRBV3-1 (or the pseudogene TRBV3-2) and TRBJ1-1, with D perhaps matching TRBD1 (5 bases). The V end lost 1 base, the J end lost 4 bases, and 10 bases lay between the germline ends. Germline CDR1 is LGHDT and CDR2 is YNNKEL (reference sequence). This CDR3 spans 14 amino acids. The CDR3 DNA is TGTGCCAGCAGCCAAGGGCGGGGGAGCACTGAAGCTTTCTTT. This gives the protein CASSQGRGSTEAFF.

The CDR3 DNA is TGTGCCAGCAGCAGGACAGGGCTGGGGGAGCAGTACTTC. This translates into CASSRTGLGEQYF. The V gene is TRBV28, the J gene TRBJ2-7; 8 bases agree with TRBD1. Germline lookup yields CDR1 MDHEN and CDR2 SYDVKM. Trimming removed 6 bases from V and 7 bases from J; junction bases left unmatched: 8. The CDR3 has 13 residues.

On this clone: Other DNA sequences in the sample encode the same CDR3. The chain joins TRBV27 to TRBJ1-2; 8 bases match TRBD1. This CDR3 spans 13 amino acids. With 5 bases clipped from V and 8 bases from J, the junction kept 7 bases outside the gene matches. Germline CDR1 is MNHEY and CDR2 is SMNVEV (reference sequence). In nucleotides, the CDR3 is TGTGCCAGCAGTCCTCAGGGGGCAGGCGGCTACACCTTC. This codes for CASSPQGAGGYTF.

Worth noting for this clone: It is unclear where the CDR3 begins or ends on the DNA, so no DNA is shown, and the CDR3 is as TCRdb lists it. The chain uses TRBV29-1 and TRBJ2-7; the table names TRBD1, a call not compared with the DNA. Germline V gives CDR1 SQVTM, CDR2 ANQGSEA. Both ends counted, the CDR3 spans 12 residues. The CDR3 loop is CSVGEGTGGTYF.

The rearrangement uses TRBV7-9 and TRBJ2-7, with D possibly matching TRBD2 (6 bases). The CDR3 totals 17 residues. Germline CDR1 is SEHNR and CDR2 is FQNEAQ (reference sequence). Trimming removed 2 bases at V and 3 bases at J, with 20 bases between. The CDR3 reads CASSLLEGRARVYEQYF. In nucleotides, the CDR3 is TGTGCCAGCAGCTTATTGGAGGGGCGCGCGCGGGTCTACGAGCAGTACTTC.

The chain has TRBV5-1 and TRBJ1-5, with a possible D match to TRBD1 (5 bases). With 4 bases removed from V and 7 bases from J, the gap between germline ends came to 15 bases. The CDR3 is 14 amino acids. Germline-derived CDR1 and CDR2 are SGHRS and YFSETQ. The CDR3 region has the DNA TGCGCCAGCAGCCCGGGGGGTATGAGACAGCCCCAGCATTTT. Protein product: CASSPGGMRQPQHF.

Comment on this clone: One junction end does not reproduce the germline sequence, and a read error may be involved. V gene TRBV3-1 (or the pseudogene TRBV3-2) combines with J gene TRBJ2-2; D might be TRBD1 (6 bases). CDR1 is LGHDT and CDR2 is YNNKEL in the germline V gene (reference sequence). This CDR3 spans 16 amino acids. DNA for the CDR3: TGTACCAGCAGCCAAGAAACAGGGACCCACACCGGGGAGCTGTTTTTT. Its translation: CTSSQETGTHTGELFF.

The rearrangement uses TRBV7-2 and TRBJ2-2, with 11 positions matching TRBD2. Germline V lookup: CDR1 SGHTA, CDR2 FQGNSA. This CDR3 is built from 16 residues. V lost 5 bases to trimming and J lost 1 base; unmatched junction nucleotides: 3. Written as DNA, the CDR3 is TGTGCCAGCAGCGGGACTAGCGGATGGAACACCGGGGAGCTGTTTTTT. This sequence encodes CASSGTSGWNTGELFF.

The table lists this clone with a count of one. The chain is built from TRBV4-2 and TRBJ2-7; 10 positions match TRBD1. In germline, CDR1 is LGHNA, CDR2 YNFKEQ. J gave up 3 bases and V 9 bases, and 8 bases lay outside the gene matches. The CDR3 has 14 residues. The DNA of the CDR3 is TGTGCCAGTACCGGGACAGGGGAGAGCTACGAGCAGTACTTC. It yields the protein CASTGTGESYEQYF.

This chain connects TRBV2 to TRBJ1-1; perhaps TRBD1 as D (5 bases). Trimming cost V 7 bases and J 5 bases, with 14 bases left between them. Germline V lookup: CDR1 SNHLY, CDR2 FYNNEI. The CDR3 contains 13 residues. CDR3 bases: TGTGCCAGCACCACGACAGCCGAGACTGAAGCTTTCTTT. Amino acid sequence: CASTTTAETEAFF.